The next 12 T cell receptor beta chains were all read from a single sample in a study of T cell repertoires in cytomegalovirus infection. Using its own MiXCR run on the reads, TCRdb lists one record per CDR3 protein. Seen here are around 320,000 distinct CDR3 sequences, more than 8% observed once, and the top ten hold around 4%. Sequencing used PBMCs. The receptors originated from a human donor in good health (CMV status not recorded). Some clones in this sample may be carry-over from other donors' samples.

The chain is built from TRBV30 and TRBJ1-5; a weak D match, TRBD1 (6 bases). Trimming pared 5 bases from V and 6 bases from J, leaving 14 bases between. The CDR3 is 13 amino acids. CDR1 is GTSNPN, CDR2 SVGIG, per germline (reference sequence). DNA of the CDR3: TGTGCCTGGGGACGGGGGGCAGGTCAGCCCCAGCATTTT. Protein product: CAWGRGAGQPQHF.

This clonotype was recorded many times. V usage is TRBV7-2 and J usage is TRBJ1-6; D might be TRBD1 (6 bases). CDR3 size: 14 residues. Trimming took off 5 bases at V and 7 bases at J, with 12 bases between the two ends. From germline, CDR1 is SGHTA and CDR2 FQGNSA. CDR3 region: CASSRDITNSPLHF. The CDR3 DNA is TGTGCCAGCAGCCGGGACATCACGAATTCACCCCTCCACTTT.

This clonotype was detected many times. The rearrangement uses TRBV19 and TRBJ1-1; D is unresolved. V lost 2 bases, J lost 10 bases, and 14 bases lay in between. From germline, CDR1 is LNHDA and CDR2 SQIVND (reference sequence). The CDR3 sequence is 13 residues long. CDR3 loop: CASSISLLWGAFF. Here the CDR3 DNA reads TGTGCCAGTAGTATAAGTTTGCTTTGGGGAGCTTTCTTT.

This clonotype was seen more than once but under ten times. The V and J genes are TRBV7-2 and TRBJ2-7, with a possible D match to TRBD1 (5 bases). CDR1 is SGHTA and CDR2 is FQGNSA in the germline V gene. The germline V and J ends were trimmed by 0 bases and 3 bases, with 12 bases remaining between them. The CDR3 runs to 15 residues. The CDR3 here is CASSLALGVRYEQYF. The CDR3 DNA reads TGTGCCAGCAGCTTAGCGCTAGGGGTCCGCTACGAGCAGTACTTC.

This clonotype was found many times. The gene calls are TRBV7-8 and TRBJ1-3; tentative D call: TRBD1 (6 bases). Trimming pared 2 bases from V and 0 bases from J, leaving 14 bases between. This CDR3 is 17 amino acids long. Germline V lookup: CDR1 SGHVS, CDR2 FQNEAQ. CDR3 coding DNA: TGTGCCAGCAGCTTACGAGGCCAAGGGGGCTCTGGAAACACCATATATTTT. Translation: CASSLRGQGGSGNTIYF.

The table lists this clonotype with a few counts. The gene calls are TRBV12-3 or TRBV12-4 and TRBJ2-3; D possibly corresponds to TRBD1 (5 bases). The V and J ends lost 3 bases and 4 bases respectively, with 11 bases between them. The CDR3 length is 14 residues. CDR3 in amino acids: CASSFRQIADTQYF. The CDR3, as DNA: TGTGCCAGCAGTTTCCGACAGATTGCAGATACGCAGTATTTT.

This clonotype was found a few times. The CDR3 region has the DNA TGTGCCAGCAGTTACAGGGCCACCTCTGGAAACACCATATATTTT. It is translated as CASSYRATSGNTIYF. This rearrangement joins TRBV6-5 to TRBJ1-3; D gene ambiguous. The CDR3 sequence is 15 residues long. V gave up 2 bases and J gave up 0 bases, with 8 bases separating them. Germline CDR1 reads MNHEY; CDR2 reads SVGAGI.

The V call is TRBV29-1, the J call TRBJ1-1; TRBD1 is a possible D gene (6 bases). V lost 6 bases and J 1 base, leaving 18 bases between the germline ends. From germline, CDR1 is SQVTM and CDR2 ANQGSEA. This CDR3 spans 15 amino acids. CDR3 coding DNA: TGCAGCGTCCACTCCCGGGGGCAGGGGAACACTGAAGCTTTCTTT. Its translation is CSVHSRGQGNTEAFF.

V usage is TRBV7-9 and J usage is TRBJ1-5, with D possibly matching TRBD1 (5 bases). CDR3 size: 16 residues. Germline assignment: CDR1 SEHNR and CDR2 FQNEAQ (reference sequence). The V and J ends lost 1 base and 5 bases respectively, with 15 bases between them. CDR3 sequence: CASSLGEGLPDQPQHF. CDR3 in DNA: TGTGCCAGCAGCTTAGGCGAGGGACTTCCGGATCAGCCCCAGCATTTT.

This clonotype turned up a few times. The chain couples TRBV12-3 or TRBV12-4 to TRBJ2-2; D remains ambiguous. The CDR3 covers 14 residues. Trimming left V 6 bases short and J 7 bases short, with 15 bases between. CDR3 DNA sequence: TGTGCCAGCAGCCCCCTCGACTTGGGCGGGGAGCTGTTTTTT. This gives the protein CASSPLDLGGELFF.

The rearrangement joins TRBV12-3 or TRBV12-4 to TRBJ2-7, with 8 positions matching TRBD2. V shed 5 bases and J 2 bases; nucleotides not matched to a gene: 8. This CDR3 has 15 residues. The CDR3 loop is CASSPDTSGPYEQYF. CDR3 coding DNA: TGTGCCAGCAGTCCTGATACTAGCGGCCCCTACGAGCAGTACTTC.

The chain uses TRBV7-9 and TRBJ2-1, with D unresolved. The CDR3 has 15 residues. Per the germline V gene, CDR1 is SEHNR and CDR2 is FQNEAQ (reference sequence). V lost 3 bases and J lost 5, with 14 bases in between. CDR3 coding DNA: TGTGCCAGCAGCTTTCATGGGCTTTTGGACAATGAGCAGTTCTTC. Translating gives CASSFHGLLDNEQFF.